This TCR beta chain was captured in a study of blood T cell repertoires in COVID-19. TCRdb's copy holds only in-frame clones and misses some; the assay was immunoSEQ multiplex PCR. The top ten clones hold 1.5% to 2% of a sample with roughly 240,000 clones, roughly 86% of them seen once. Germline trimming cut 4 bases from V and 7 bases from J; bases unmatched to any gene: 3. The germline CDR1 and CDR2 sequences are MNHEY and SVGAGI. The CDR3 consists of 13 residues. The rearrangement links TRBV6-5 to TRBJ2-1, with TRBD1 matching over 8 bases. The receptor was isolated from a woman aged 60-70 years who had recovered from COVID-19. The sequenced sample consisted of peripheral blood. DNA for the CDR3: TGTGCCAGCAGTTCCGACAGGGGAAATGAGCAGTTCTTC. The encoded protein is CASSSDRGNEQFF.